The next 29 T cell receptor beta chains were all read from a single sample in a study of cytomegalovirus exposure and HLA in healthy donors. The PCR used 60 Vbeta and 13 Jbeta primers. Assay used: immunoSEQ multiplex PCR; TCRdb lists only in-frame clones, some missing. The sample holds about 140,000 clones, 75% seen once. Sample: PBMCs. The receptors stem from a man in his forties in good health and CMV-seronegative.

This chain links TRBV6-1 with TRBJ1-2; D remains ambiguous. The CDR3 runs to 14 residues. Germline V gene lookup returns CDR1 MNHNS and CDR2 SASEGT. V dropped 6 bases and J dropped 4 bases, with 15 bases sitting between them. The CDR3 is CASRPLSKFYGYTF. The CDR3 nucleotides read TGTGCCAGCAGACCCCTGAGTAAGTTCTATGGCTACACCTTC.

The V call is TRBV30, the J call TRBJ2-1; a weak D match, TRBD2 (7 bases). The length of the CDR3 is 13 residues. The V gene lost 5 bases and the J gene lost 7 bases, with 15 bases spanning the gap. CDR1 and CDR2 from the germline V gene are GTSNPN and SVGIG (reference sequence). DNA of the CDR3: TGTGCCTGGCGGGGGGCCGTGGGGAATGAGCAGTTCTTC. This codes for CAWRGAVGNEQFF. The variable domain in full, completed from reference TRBV30 and TRBJ2-1, reads SQTIHQWPATLVQPVGSPLSLECTVEGTSNPNLYWYRQAAGRGLQLLFYSVGIGQISSEVPQNLSASRPQDRQFILSSKKLLLSDSGFYLCAWRGAVGNEQFFGPGTRLTVL.

V gene TRBV19 combines with J gene TRBJ2-6, with D possibly matching TRBD2 (5 bases). V was shortened by 4 bases and J by 0 bases, with 13 bases between the two germline ends. Per germline, CDR1 LNHDA and CDR2 SQIVND (reference sequence). CDR3 length equals 17 residues. CDR3 nucleotide sequence: TGTGCCAGTAGTACGGGGAGACATATCTCTGGGGCCAACGTCCTGACTTTC. It yields the protein CASSTGRHISGANVLTF.

This chain joins TRBV28 and TRBJ2-7; the D gene is possibly TRBD1 (6 bases). There are 13 residues in the CDR3. Trimming took 2 bases from V and 5 from J, leaving 10 bases between them. Germline CDR1 reads MDHEN; CDR2 reads SYDVKM. This chain's CDR3 is CASSLTGYHEQYF. The DNA for the CDR3 is TGTGCCAGCAGTTTAACAGGGTACCACGAGCAGTACTTC.

This chain uses TRBV9 with TRBJ1-4; D unclear. Trimming took 0 bases from V and 4 from J, leaving 7 bases between them. Per the germline V gene, CDR1 is SGDLS and CDR2 is YYNGEE. The CDR3 spans 14 residues. The CDR3 region has the DNA TGTGCCAGCAGCGTAGCCTCCAGTAATGAAAAACTGTTTTTT. Its protein product is CASSVASSNEKLFF.

This clone was detected a few times. The chain employs TRBV5-6 and TRBJ2-7; 11 positions agree with TRBD1. CDR1 and CDR2 (germline): SGHDT, YYEEEE. V dropped 4 bases and J dropped 5; count of bases not matched to a gene: 5. The CDR3 extends over 14 amino acids. CDR3 sequence (DNA): TGTGCCAGCAGCCGCCCGGGACAGGGGGACGAGCAGTACTTC. This gives the protein CASSRPGQGDEQYF.

This sequence joins TRBV19 and TRBJ2-7, with 7 bases lining up with TRBD1. The V segment lost 6 bases and the J segment 2 bases; nucleotides outside the gene matches: 7. The germline gives CDR1 LNHDA, CDR2 SQIVND (reference sequence). The CDR3 consists of 14 residues. CDR3 coding DNA: TGTGCCAGTAGCCTTACAGGGGTTCCCTACGAGCAGTACTTC. Its protein product is CASSLTGVPYEQYF. The full variable domain, its missing parts supplied by reference TRBV19 and TRBJ2-7, is DGGITQSPKYLFRKEGQNVTLSCEQNLNHDAMYWYRQDPGQGLRLIYYSQIVNDFQKGDIAEGYSVSREKKESFPLTVTSAQKNPTAFYLCASSLTGVPYEQYFGPGTRLTVT.

The sample holds a few counts of this clone. This rearrangement joins TRBV7-9 to TRBJ1-4, with D unclear. V was cut by 3 bases and J by 7 bases, with 6 bases left in between. The CDR3 runs 12 residues. CDR1 SEHNR and CDR2 FQNEAQ come from the germline V gene (reference sequence). The CDR3 coding sequence is TGTGCCAGCAGCTTCCTTTCTGAAAAACTGTTTTTT. This translates into CASSFLSEKLFF.

The genes are TRBV5-6 and TRBJ2-7; D remains ambiguous. The CDR3 has 12 residues. V was shortened by 4 bases and J by 3 bases, with 8 bases between the two germline ends. Germline V gene sequence: CDR1 SGHDT, CDR2 YYEEEE. Here the CDR3 reads CASSVNYYEQYF. CDR3 nucleotide sequence: TGTGCCAGCAGCGTAAATTACTACGAGCAGTACTTC.

The table lists this clone with a count of one. V and J are TRBV7-8 and TRBJ2-3; D might be TRBD2 (6 bases). Trimming left V 3 bases short and J 0 bases short, with 16 bases between. This CDR3 contains 17 residues. Germline V lookup: CDR1 SGHVS, CDR2 FQNEAQ. The CDR3 region has the DNA TGTGCCAGCAGCTTCCGAACCGGGACTCTCAGCACAGATACGCAGTATTTT. Protein product: CASSFRTGTLSTDTQYF.

This chain uses TRBV5-6 with TRBJ2-5; TRBD2 is a possible D gene (6 bases). V was trimmed by 5 bases and J by 1 base, leaving 12 bases between them. CDR1 is SGHDT and CDR2 is YYEEEE in the germline V gene. This CDR3 spans 14 amino acids. This CDR3 is CASSRAGVQETQYF. As DNA, the CDR3 is TGTGCCAGCAGTCGAGCGGGCGTCCAAGAGACCCAGTACTTC.

The chain combines TRBV19 with TRBJ1-5, with 7 bases that match TRBD1. Trimming at V came to 3 bases and at J to 6 bases, leaving 5 bases not matched to a gene. Germline CDR1 is LNHDA and CDR2 is SQIVND (reference sequence). The CDR3 runs 14 residues. The CDR3 protein is CASSIEGGGQPQHF. In nucleotides, the CDR3 is TGTGCCAGTAGTATTGAAGGGGGCGGTCAGCCCCAGCATTTT.

The chain combines TRBV5-1 with TRBJ2-7; 7 nucleotides match TRBD1. J was trimmed by 0 bases and V by 2 bases; bases with no gene match: 8. Germline values: CDR1 SGHRS, CDR2 YFSETQ. CDR3 length equals 16 residues. CDR3 sequence reads: CASSLMGPGGSYEQYF. The CDR3 DNA reads as TGCGCCAGCAGCTTAATGGGGCCAGGGGGCTCCTACGAGCAGTACTTC.

This clone was counted once. The rearrangement uses TRBV11-2 and TRBJ2-3; D gene ambiguous. Trimming pared 3 bases from V and 4 bases from J, leaving 11 bases between. This CDR3 spans 14 amino acids. Germline values: CDR1 SGHAT, CDR2 FQNNGV. The CDR3 protein is CASSFSRPSDTQYF. CDR3 DNA sequence: TGTGCCAGCAGCTTTTCTAGGCCGTCAGATACGCAGTATTTT.

The chain recombines TRBV5-1 with TRBJ1-1, with D maybe TRBD1 (5 bases). Between the trimmed V and J ends, which lost 0 bases and 5 bases, there was a span of 14 bases. The CDR3 is made up of 15 amino acids. Germline lookup yields CDR1 SGHRS and CDR2 YFSETQ. CDR3 nucleotide sequence: TGCGCCAGCAGCTTGGACGGGGGGAAGTGGACTGAAGCTTTCTTT. Its protein product is CASSLDGGKWTEAFF.

The CDR3 DNA sequence: TGCGCCAGCAGCTATCAATCTACCGGTATCTCCTATAATTCACCCCTCCACTTT. It specifies CASSYQSTGISYNSPLHF. V and J are TRBV4-1 and TRBJ1-6; D gene uncertain. Deletions cut 5 bases from V and 0 bases from J, with 17 bases between. Germline V gives CDR1 MGHRA, CDR2 YSYEKL. The CDR3 length is 18 residues.

This chain connects TRBV6-1 to TRBJ2-4, with D perhaps TRBD2 (6 bases). Between the trimmed V and J ends, which lost 5 bases and 4 bases, there was a span of 12 bases. This CDR3 contains 14 residues. Germline assignment: CDR1 MNHNS and CDR2 SASEGT. The CDR3 sequence: CASSPGGSKNIQYF. The CDR3 DNA sequence: TGTGCCAGCAGTCCCGGGGGAAGTAAAAACATTCAGTACTTC.

This sequence joins TRBV6-1 and TRBJ1-1; TRBD1 is a possible D gene (5 bases). CDR3 length: 14 amino acids. With 2 bases removed from V and 1 base from J, the gap between germline ends came to 8 bases. From germline, CDR1 is MNHNS and CDR2 SASEGT. DNA for the CDR3: TGTGCCAGCAGTGAATTCGGGGGGAACACTGAAGCTTTCTTT. Amino acids: CASSEFGGNTEAFF.

V and J are TRBV18 and TRBJ2-5, with D perhaps TRBD2 (7 bases). Trimming took 2 bases from V and 4 from J, leaving 11 bases between them. CDR1 KGHSH and CDR2 LQKENI come from the germline V gene. There are 14 residues in the CDR3. The CDR3 DNA reads TGTGCCAGCTCACCAGGGCGGGGGCGAGAGACCCAGTACTTC. This gives the protein CASSPGRGRETQYF.

The CDR3 DNA sequence: TGTGCCAGCAGTGATCCTAACTCGAACAATGAGCAGTTCTTC. This sequence encodes CASSDPNSNNEQFF. The chain has TRBV25-1 and TRBJ2-1; D is undetermined. Germline V CDR1 and CDR2: MGHDK, SYGVNS. The CDR3 has 14 residues. V dropped 3 bases and J dropped 5 bases, with 11 bases sitting between them. Variable domain in full (rest from reference TRBV25-1 and TRBJ2-1): EADIYQTPRYLVIGTGKKITLECSQTMGHDKMYWYQQDPGMELHLIHYSYGVNSTEKGDLSSESTVSRIRTEHFPLTLESARPSHTSQYLCASSDPNSNNEQFFGPGTRLTVL.

The V gene is TRBV4-1, the J gene TRBJ1-1; D not resolved. The germline V and J ends were trimmed by 0 bases and 4 bases, with 15 bases remaining between them. This CDR3 spans 16 amino acids. The germline gives CDR1 MGHRA, CDR2 YSYEKL. CDR3 sequence reads: CASSQDLSRVGTEAFF. CDR3 sequence (DNA): TGCGCCAGCAGCCAAGATCTAAGCCGGGTCGGCACTGAAGCTTTCTTT.

The CDR3 nucleotides read TGTGCCAGCAGTTACTCGTGGCAGAGAGGGACTTACGAGCAGTACTTC. Its protein is CASSYSWQRGTYEQYF. The chain uses TRBV6-5 and TRBJ2-7; perhaps TRBD2 as D (6 bases). The germline V gene has CDR1 MNHEY and CDR2 SVGAGI. V lost 0 bases and J lost 4, with 16 bases in between. The CDR3 has 16 amino acids.

This clone appeared a few times. The chain has TRBV28 and TRBJ2-1, with no clear D. The CDR3 has 11 residues. Germline lookup yields CDR1 MDHEN and CDR2 SYDVKM. V was clipped by 1 base and J by 7 bases, with 2 bases between them. CDR3 DNA: TGTGCCAGCAGTTTATCAAATGAGCAGTTCTTC. As protein: CASSLSNEQFF.

The CDR3 DNA is TGTGCCAGCAGGCCAAAACTAGCGGCGAGCTCCTACGAGCAGTACTTC. Translation: CASRPKLAASSYEQYF. This chain uses TRBV2 with TRBJ2-7, with TRBD2 matching over 8 bases. This CDR3 has 16 amino acids. The V and J ends lost 6 bases and 0 bases, in that order; junction bases with no gene match: 10. The V gene's germline CDR1 is SNHLY and CDR2 FYNNEI.

J is TRBJ1-5 and V is TRBV27, with 8 bases that match TRBD1. Looked up from germline, CDR1 is MNHEY and CDR2 is SMNVEV (reference sequence). The J segment lost 5 bases and the V segment lost 3 bases, leaving 6 bases of the junction unmatched. The CDR3 is made up of 15 amino acids. The CDR3 spells CASSLTGDDDQPQHF. DNA for the CDR3: TGTGCCAGCAGTTTGACAGGGGACGACGATCAGCCCCAGCATTTT.

The chain links TRBV6-5 to TRBJ1-2; D gene ambiguous. The V gene lost 0 bases and the J gene lost 8 bases, with 19 bases spanning the gap. Germline CDR1 and CDR2: MNHEY and SVGAGI. The CDR3 is made up of 16 amino acids. CDR3 sequence: CASSYSPSAGPGGYTF. The DNA for the CDR3 is TGTGCCAGCAGTTACTCCCCTTCCGCGGGTCCGGGAGGCTACACCTTC.

This rearrangement joins TRBV11-1 to TRBJ2-2; perhaps TRBD2 as D (7 bases). Germline loops: CDR1 SGHAT, CDR2 FQDESV (reference sequence). The CDR3 is made up of 17 amino acids. The ends were cut back, 5 bases at V and 5 bases at J, with 21 bases in the middle. The CDR3 is CASSRRRAGEGTGELFF. The CDR3 DNA follows: TGTGCCAGCAGCCGTCGGAGGGCAGGGGAGGGAACCGGGGAGCTGTTTTTT.

In nucleotides, the CDR3 is TGTGCCAGCAGGGAGGGACTTTTCACAGATACGCAGTATTTT. Translating gives CASREGLFTDTQYF. V and J are TRBV6-5 and TRBJ2-3; D is perhaps TRBD2 (6 bases). V dropped 6 bases and J dropped 2 bases, with 12 bases sitting between them. Looked up from germline, CDR1 is MNHEY and CDR2 is SVGAGI. CDR3 length: 14 residues.

The chain employs TRBV6-5 and TRBJ2-1; TRBD1 matches at 8 bases. Trimming took 8 bases from V and 3 from J; bases not matched to a gene: 9. The CDR3 runs 15 residues. Germline CDR1 and CDR2: MNHEY and SVGAGI. Written as DNA, the CDR3 is TGTGCCAGCGAGGGTCGGACAGGGCACTACAATGAGCAGTTCTTC. It codes for CASEGRTGHYNEQFF.